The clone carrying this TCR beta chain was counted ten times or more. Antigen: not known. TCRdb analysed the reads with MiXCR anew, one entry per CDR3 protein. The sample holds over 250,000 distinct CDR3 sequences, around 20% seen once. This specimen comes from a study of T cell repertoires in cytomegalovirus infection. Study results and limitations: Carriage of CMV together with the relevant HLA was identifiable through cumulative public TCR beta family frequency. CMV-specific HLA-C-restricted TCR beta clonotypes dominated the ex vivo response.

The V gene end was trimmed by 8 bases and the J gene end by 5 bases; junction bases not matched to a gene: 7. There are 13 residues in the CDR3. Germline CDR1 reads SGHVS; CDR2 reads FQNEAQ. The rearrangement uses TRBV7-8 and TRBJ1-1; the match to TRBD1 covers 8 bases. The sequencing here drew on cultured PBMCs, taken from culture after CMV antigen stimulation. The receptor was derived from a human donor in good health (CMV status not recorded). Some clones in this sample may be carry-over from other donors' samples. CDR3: CASGRTGRTEAFF. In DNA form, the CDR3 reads TGTGCCAGCGGGCGGACAGGGCGTACTGAAGCTTTCTTT.